The clone carrying this T cell receptor beta chain was recorded many times. The ends were cut back, 7 bases at V and 6 bases at J, with 21 bases in the middle. The length of the CDR3 is 15 residues. CDR1 MNHNS and CDR2 SASEGT come from the germline V gene. The record originates from a study of HIV-infected patients and healthy controls. Study-level background: No general T-cell lymphocytopenia was present, and per-chain CDR3 totals resembled those of controls.

Whole blood was used without fractionation, so all unsorted peripheral T cells were included. Enrollment excluded donors with tumors, hepatitis B or C, or recent vaccination. Reverse transcription used about 500 ng RNA and constant-region primers for alpha and beta. Separate chain-specific third strand synthesis with multiplexing indices produced the alpha and beta libraries. An approximately 23-cycle PCR with P5s and P7 primers followed a short adapter-adding first PCR. TCRdb re-called the 5' RACE reads through MiXCR, storing one row per CDR3 protein. The sample has some 7,600 distinct CDR3 sequences; 10% are singletons.

The sample here was blood, taken before antiretroviral therapy. V and J are TRBV6-1 and TRBJ1-1, with D possibly matching TRBD1 (5 bases). The origin of this receptor is an adult with HIV infection. CDR3 protein: CASKGLSAGAAEAFF. The CDR3 DNA sequence: TGTGCCAGCAAGGGTCTTTCAGCTGGGGCGGCTGAAGCTTTCTTT.